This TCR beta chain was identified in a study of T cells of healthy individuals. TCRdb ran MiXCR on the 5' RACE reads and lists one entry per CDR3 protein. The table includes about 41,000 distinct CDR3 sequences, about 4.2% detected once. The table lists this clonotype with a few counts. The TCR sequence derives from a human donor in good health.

CDR3 bases: TGCGCCAGCAGCCGATTAGACAGGGGTAACGACGAGCAGTACTTC. Translating gives CASSRLDRGNDEQYF. The chain recombines TRBV5-1 with TRBJ2-7; 8 positions agree with TRBD1. CDR3 length: 15 amino acids. CDR1 is SGHRS, CDR2 YFSETQ, per germline. J lost 5 bases, V lost 4 bases, and 11 bases had no gene match.